The rows below give T cell receptor beta chains drawn from one sample of a study of blood T cell repertoires in COVID-19. Clones were read by immunoSEQ multiplex PCR, and TCRdb kept only the in-frame ones, dropping some. The sample consists of roughly 240,000 clones, just under 85% of them appearing once. Sequencing was performed on peripheral blood. Receptor source: a woman of 80 years or more with acute or convalescent COVID-19. Each CDR3 is given with its conserved first and last residue. D genes are given only for firm matches. Only some rows state a clone size, as once, few, many or a class for expanded clones.

TRBV9	-	TRBJ1-5	-	CASSAGGGNSNQPQHF	TGTGCCAGCAGCGCCGGCGGAGGTAATAGCAATCAGCCCCAGCATTTT
TRBV29-1	-	TRBJ1-4	few	CSVATATNEKLFF	TGCAGCGTTGCTACAGCAACTAATGAAAAACTGTTTTTT
TRBV5-1	TRBD1	TRBJ2-7	-	CASSGTGTGKDEQYF	TGCGCCAGCAGCGGTACCGGGACAGGGAAAGACGAGCAGTACTTC
TRBV7-9	-	TRBJ1-4	-	CASSRGGDTNEKLFF	TGTGCCAGCAGCCGTGGGGGGGATACTAATGAAAAACTGTTTTTT
TRBV11-1	TRBD1	TRBJ1-1	-	CASSRTGGRNTEAFF	TGTGCCAGCAGCCGGACAGGGGGCAGGAACACTGAAGCTTTCTTT
TRBV4-2	-	TRBJ2-5	once	CASSQAAGDTETQYF	TGTGCCAGCAGCCAAGCGGCAGGGGATACGGAGACCCAGTACTTC
TRBV5-6	TRBD1	TRBJ2-2	-	CASSLDRGAGELFF	TGTGCCAGCAGTTTGGACAGGGGAGCCGGGGAGCTGTTTTTT
TRBV4-2	TRBD1	TRBJ2-7	-	CASSQGTGTYEQYF	TGTGCCAGCAGCCAGGGGACAGGGACCTACGAGCAGTACTTC
TRBV5-1	-	TRBJ1-6	-	CASSPEGNSPLHF	TGCGCCAGCAGCCCGGAGGGGAATTCACCCCTCCACTTT
TRBV7-3	TRBD1	TRBJ2-1	-	CASSQDRGKRDEQFF	TGTGCCAGCAGCCAGGACAGGGGCAAAAGGGATGAGCAGTTCTTC
TRBV7-2	-	TRBJ2-5	-	CASSLVMSLVETQYF	TGTGCCAGCAGCTTAGTGATGAGTCTGGTAGAGACCCAGTACTTC
TRBV6-2/TRBV6-3	TRBD1	TRBJ1-5	-	CASSRQGSNQPQHF	TGTGCCAGCAGTCGACAGGGAAGCAATCAGCCCCAGCATTTT
TRBV6-1	TRBD2	TRBJ2-3	once	CASSEALAGGPTDTQYF	TGTGCCAGCAGTGAAGCGCTGGCGGGAGGGCCAACAGATACGCAGTATTTT
TRBV6-4	TRBD2	TRBJ2-1	-	CASSAGGSYNEQFF	TGTGCCAGCAGTGCGGGAGGATCTTACAATGAGCAGTTCTTC
TRBV19	TRBD1	TRBJ1-2	-	CASSMGYRGVDGYTF	TGTGCCAGTAGTATGGGGTACAGGGGAGTGGATGGCTACACCTTC
TRBV7-9	TRBD1	TRBJ1-4	-	CASSRTGIGTNEKLFF	TGTGCCAGCAGCCGGACAGGGATTGGTACTAATGAAAAACTGTTTTTT
TRBV5-1	-	TRBJ1-2	-	CASSLRQDPLYGYTF	TGCGCCAGCAGCTTGCGCCAGGATCCCCTTTATGGCTACACCTTC
TRBV7-9	TRBD2	TRBJ2-1	-	CASSRTSGSPYNEQFF	TGTGCCAGCAGCAGGACTAGCGGGAGCCCCTACAATGAGCAGTTCTTC
TRBV15	TRBD1	TRBJ1-2	-	CATSREAGGERNYGYTF	TGTGCCACCAGCAGAGAGGCAGGGGGCGAACGTAACTATGGCTACACCTTC
TRBV30	-	TRBJ1-5	-	CAWSVGQRNQPQHF	TGTGCCTGGAGTGTAGGACAGAGAAATCAGCCCCAGCATTTT
TRBV19	-	TRBJ1-5	-	CASSIGDQPQHF	TGTGCCAGTAGTATAGGAGATCAGCCCCAGCATTTT
TRBV7-2	-	TRBJ1-1	-	CASSFRGGGTEAFF	TGTGCCAGCAGCTTCCGGGGAGGGGGCACTGAAGCTTTCTTT
TRBV18	-	TRBJ2-5	-	CASSPRQTQETQYF	TGTGCCAGCTCACCACGCCAGACACAAGAGACCCAGTACTTC
TRBV28	TRBD2	TRBJ2-6	-	CASNGLAGQGGANVLTF	TGTGCCAGCAACGGCCTAGCGGGACAAGGTGGGGCCAACGTCCTGACTTTC
TRBV28	-	TRBJ1-4	-	CASNWSNEKLFF	TGTGCCAGCAACTGGAGTAATGAAAAACTGTTTTTT
TRBV9	TRBD2	TRBJ2-2	-	CASSVVGGAYTGELFF	TGTGCCAGCAGCGTAGTCGGGGGGGCGTACACCGGGGAGCTGTTTTTT
TRBV9	-	TRBJ1-1	once	CASSATGTTNTEAFF	TGTGCCAGCAGCGCAACCGGGACAACTAACACTGAAGCTTTCTTT
TRBV5-6	TRBD1	TRBJ1-1	few	CASSRYDRDHEAFF	TGTGCCAGCAGCAGGTACGACAGGGACCATGAAGCTTTCTTT
TRBV20-1	-	TRBJ2-4	-	CSASTLAKNIQYF	TGCAGTGCTAGTACTTTGGCCAAAAACATTCAGTACTTC
TRBV6-5	TRBD1	TRBJ2-1	-	CASRPGQGARNEQFF	TGTGCCAGCAGACCCGGACAGGGGGCGCGCAATGAGCAGTTCTTC
TRBV24-1	-	TRBJ1-2	-	CATTLALVGYTF	TGTGCCACCACCTTGGCCTTGGTAGGCTACACCTTC
TRBV25-1	-	TRBJ2-7	-	CASRSANSYEQYF	TGTGCCAGCAGAAGCGCTAACTCCTACGAGCAGTACTTC
TRBV15	TRBD2	TRBJ2-1	-	CATSRDPPGLAGLIEQFF	TGTGCCACCAGCAGAGATCCCCCAGGACTAGCGGGTTTAATTGAGCAGTTCTTC
TRBV29-1	-	TRBJ1-2	-	CSVEVRDSYGYTF	TGCAGCGTTGAAGTCAGGGACTCTTATGGCTACACCTTC
TRBV5-1	-	TRBJ1-1	few	CASSYTRGAGTEAFF	TGCGCCAGCAGCTACACTCGGGGGGCGGGCACTGAAGCTTTCTTT
TRBV19	TRBD2	TRBJ2-3	once	CASSPRGLADTDTQYF	TGTGCCAGTAGTCCCCGGGGACTAGCGGACACAGATACGCAGTATTTT
TRBV11-1	TRBD2	TRBJ2-1	-	CASSLGGLAGVNEQFF	TGTGCCAGCAGCTTAGGGGGACTAGCGGGAGTCAATGAGCAGTTCTTC
TRBV19	-	TRBJ1-2	-	CASRPPGSLYGYTF	TGTGCCAGCAGACCTCCGGGGTCTCTCTATGGCTACACCTTC
TRBV6-5	-	TRBJ1-4	-	CASRPLGGPNEKLFF	TGTGCCAGCCGACCACTCGGGGGGCCCAATGAAAAACTGTTTTTT
TRBV11-2	TRBD2	TRBJ2-3	-	CASSPVWTSGFTDTQYF	TGTGCCAGCAGCCCAGTCTGGACTAGCGGGTTTACAGATACGCAGTATTTT
TRBV5-4	TRBD1	TRBJ2-5	-	CASSNTGVDETQYF	TGTGCCAGCAGCAACACAGGGGTGGACGAGACCCAGTACTTC
TRBV6-5	TRBD1	TRBJ1-5	-	CATIPGAGGNQPQHF	TGTGCCACCATTCCCGGGGCAGGGGGTAATCAGCCCCAGCATTTT
TRBV2	-	TRBJ2-1	many	CASSDRVSYNEQFF	TGTGCCAGCAGTGACCGGGTCTCATACAATGAGCAGTTCTTC
TRBV27	-	TRBJ1-4	-	CASSFNRVPEKLFF	TGTGCCAGCAGTTTCAACAGGGTCCCGGAAAAACTGTTTTTT
TRBV18	-	TRBJ1-2	-	CASSPDRFDGAKGYGYTF	TGTGCCAGCTCCCCCGACCGATTCGACGGAGCTAAAGGCTATGGCTACACCTTC
TRBV5-1	TRBD1	TRBJ1-2	-	CASSLDVGTGGSGYTF	TGCGCCAGCAGCTTGGATGTTGGGACAGGGGGCAGCGGCTACACCTTC
TRBV11-2	-	TRBJ1-1	-	CASSLVPSGDQRSEAFF	TGTGCCAGCAGCTTAGTCCCTTCGGGGGACCAGAGGAGTGAAGCTTTCTTT
TRBV5-1	TRBD1	TRBJ1-4	few	CASSGSDRAGKLFF	TGCGCCAGCAGCGGGTCGGACAGGGCGGGAAAACTGTTTTTT